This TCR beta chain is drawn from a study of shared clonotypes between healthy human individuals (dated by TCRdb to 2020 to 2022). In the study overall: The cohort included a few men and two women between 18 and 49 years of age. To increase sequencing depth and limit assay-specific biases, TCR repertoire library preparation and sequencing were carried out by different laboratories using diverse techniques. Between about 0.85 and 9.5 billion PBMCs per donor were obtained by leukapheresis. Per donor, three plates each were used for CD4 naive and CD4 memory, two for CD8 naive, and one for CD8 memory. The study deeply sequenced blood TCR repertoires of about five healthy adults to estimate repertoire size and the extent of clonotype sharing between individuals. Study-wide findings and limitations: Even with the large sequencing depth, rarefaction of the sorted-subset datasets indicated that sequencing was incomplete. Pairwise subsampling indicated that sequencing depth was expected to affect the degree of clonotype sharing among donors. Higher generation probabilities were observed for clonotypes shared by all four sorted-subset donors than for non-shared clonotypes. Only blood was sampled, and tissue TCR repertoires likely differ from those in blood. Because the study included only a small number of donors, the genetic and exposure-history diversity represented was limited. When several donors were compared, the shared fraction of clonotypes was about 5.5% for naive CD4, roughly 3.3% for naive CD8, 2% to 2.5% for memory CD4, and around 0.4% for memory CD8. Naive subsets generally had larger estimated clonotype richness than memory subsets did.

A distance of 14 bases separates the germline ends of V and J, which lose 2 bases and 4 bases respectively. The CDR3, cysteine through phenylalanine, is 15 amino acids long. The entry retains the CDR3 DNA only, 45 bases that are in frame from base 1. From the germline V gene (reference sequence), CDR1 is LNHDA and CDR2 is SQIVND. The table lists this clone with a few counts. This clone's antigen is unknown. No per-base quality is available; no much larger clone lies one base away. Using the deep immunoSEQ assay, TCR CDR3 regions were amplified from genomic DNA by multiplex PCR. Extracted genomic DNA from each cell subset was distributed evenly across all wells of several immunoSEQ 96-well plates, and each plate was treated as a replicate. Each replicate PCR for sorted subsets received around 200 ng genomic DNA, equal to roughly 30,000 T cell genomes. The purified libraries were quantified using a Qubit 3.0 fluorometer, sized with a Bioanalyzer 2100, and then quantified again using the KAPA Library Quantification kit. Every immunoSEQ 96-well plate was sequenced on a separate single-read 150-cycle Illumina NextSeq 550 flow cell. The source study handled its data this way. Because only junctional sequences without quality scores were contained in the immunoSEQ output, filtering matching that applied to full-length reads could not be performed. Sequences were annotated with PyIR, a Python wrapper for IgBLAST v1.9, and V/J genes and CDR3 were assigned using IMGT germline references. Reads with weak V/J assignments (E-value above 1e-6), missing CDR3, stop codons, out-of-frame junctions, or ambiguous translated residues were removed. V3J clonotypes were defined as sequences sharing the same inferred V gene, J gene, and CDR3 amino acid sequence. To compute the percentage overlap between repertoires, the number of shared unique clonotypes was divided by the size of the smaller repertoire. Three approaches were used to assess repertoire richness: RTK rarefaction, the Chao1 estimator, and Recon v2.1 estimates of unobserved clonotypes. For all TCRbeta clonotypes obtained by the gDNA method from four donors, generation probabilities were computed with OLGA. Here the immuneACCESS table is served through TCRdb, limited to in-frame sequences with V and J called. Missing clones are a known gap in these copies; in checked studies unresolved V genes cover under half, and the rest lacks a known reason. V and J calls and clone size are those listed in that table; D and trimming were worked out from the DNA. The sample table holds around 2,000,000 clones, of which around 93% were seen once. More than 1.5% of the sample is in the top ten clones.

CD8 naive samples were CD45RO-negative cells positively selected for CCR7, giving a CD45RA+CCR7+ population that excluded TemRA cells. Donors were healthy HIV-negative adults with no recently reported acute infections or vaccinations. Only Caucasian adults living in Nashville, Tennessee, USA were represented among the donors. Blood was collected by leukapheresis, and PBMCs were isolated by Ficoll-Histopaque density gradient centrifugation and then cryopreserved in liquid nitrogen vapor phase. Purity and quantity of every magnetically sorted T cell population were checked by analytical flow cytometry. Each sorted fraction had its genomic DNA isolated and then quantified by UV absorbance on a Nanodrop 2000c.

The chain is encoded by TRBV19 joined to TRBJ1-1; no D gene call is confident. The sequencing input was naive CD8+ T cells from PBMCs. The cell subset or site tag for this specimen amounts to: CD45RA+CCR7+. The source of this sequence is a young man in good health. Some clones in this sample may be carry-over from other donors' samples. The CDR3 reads CASSILSGGSTEAFF. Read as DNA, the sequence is TGTGCCAGTAGTATACTCTCCGGAGGGAGCACTGAAGCTTTCTTT.